This TCR beta chain was sequenced during a study of CD8 T cells in Susac syndrome. RNA, at about 0.45 to 1 ug, was reverse transcribed with random hexamers. TCRdb itself ran the immunoSEQ multiplex PCR reads through MiXCR, one entry per CDR3 protein. The sample lists approximately 150,000 distinct CDR3 sequences; roughly 95% were seen once. Notes on this clonotype: The target antigen is unknown.

This CDR3 is 15 amino acids long. The germline CDR1 and CDR2 sequences are SNHLY and FYNNEI. Trimming pared 5 bases from V and 3 bases from J, leaving 14 bases between. Study-wide points: The study recognized that its TCR sequencing and HLA analysis covered a relatively small number of individuals.

This chain links TRBV2 with TRBJ1-5; D is possibly TRBD1 (6 bases). The sample was CD4+ T cells from PBMCs. The sequence derives from a human donor with multiple sclerosis. CDR3 region: CASSQFRDNNQPQHF. The CDR3 bases are TGTGCCAGCAGTCAGTTCCGGGACAACAATCAGCCCCAGCATTTT.